Sequencing of this T cell receptor beta chain was carried out in a study of blood T cell repertoires in COVID-19. Study as a whole: Sites in the United States, Italy and Spain provided acute and convalescent COVID-19 samples. Sources were T cells, B-cell-depleted T cells, or PBMCs; the material itself was cDNA or gDNA.

The germline V and J ends were trimmed by 4 bases and 0 bases, with 9 bases remaining between them. This CDR3 is built from 14 residues. Germline V gene lookup returns CDR1 SNHLY and CDR2 FYNNEI. Under the authors' procedure: Estimates of nucleated cell counts were drawn from the amplification of reference gene primers. The data were produced by immunoSEQ multiplex PCR, yet TCRdb's version contains in-frame clones alone and is incomplete. The V and J calls and the clone size are those of that table, but D and trimming were determined from the DNA. The sample comprises 150,000 or so clones, about three quarters of which are singletons, and roughly 1.7% rests with the top ten.

The chain has TRBV2 and TRBJ1-1, with no clear D. The sequenced sample consisted of peripheral blood. This TCR came from a man at least 80 years old with acute or convalescent COVID-19. CDR3: CASSVGRMNTEAFF. DNA for the CDR3: TGTGCCAGCAGTGTTGGCAGGATGAACACTGAAGCTTTCTTT.